Presented here are 32 T cell receptor beta chains from one specimen sequenced in a study of blood T cell repertoires in COVID-19. The table came from immunoSEQ multiplex PCR; TCRdb's copy has only in-frame clones and leaves some out. Of about 150,000 clones listed, roughly 84% were seen once; the top ten hold roughly 4.5%. The source material was peripheral blood. The origin of the receptors is a human donor in a cohort sampled during active COVID-19.

V usage is TRBV6-1 and J usage is TRBJ1-2; no firm D call. Germline V gene sequence: CDR1 MNHNS, CDR2 SASEGT. The CDR3 is 12 residues long. The V end lost 2 bases, the J end lost 6 bases, and 7 bases lay between the germline ends. The CDR3 nucleotides read TGTGCCAGCAGTGAATTAACAGATGGCTACACCTTC. As protein: CASSELTDGYTF.

V usage is TRBV10-3 and J usage is TRBJ1-1; the match to TRBD1 covers 8 bases. The CDR3 loop spans 14 amino acids. Per the germline V gene, CDR1 is ENHRY and CDR2 is SYGVKD. V was clipped by 10 bases and J by 7 bases; unmatched bases: 14. CDR3 amino acids: CATTPRQGSIEAFF. CDR3 coding DNA: TGTGCCACTACACCTAGACAGGGGAGTATTGAAGCTTTCTTT.

This clone has a count of ten or more. The chain uses TRBV5-1 and TRBJ2-5; 7 positions agree with TRBD2. Germline CDR1 SGHRS, CDR2 YFSETQ. Losses at the gene ends were 6 bases for V and 2 bases for J; bases not matched to a gene: 4. This CDR3 has 13 amino acids. The CDR3 protein is CASKASGQETQYF. The CDR3 DNA sequence: TGCGCCAGCAAGGCTAGCGGACAAGAGACCCAGTACTTC.

The genes are TRBV18 and TRBJ2-2; 8 positions agree with TRBD1. The J segment lost 0 bases and the V segment lost 3 bases, leaving 3 bases of the junction unmatched. Germline values: CDR1 KGHSH, CDR2 LQKENI. This CDR3 comprises 16 residues. The chain's CDR3 is CASSPPTGANTGELFF. In DNA, the CDR3 is TGTGCCAGCTCACCGCCGACAGGGGCGAACACCGGGGAGCTGTTTTTT.

The chain is built from TRBV2 and TRBJ2-3, with 9 nucleotides matching TRBD2. Per germline, CDR1 SNHLY and CDR2 FYNNEI. This CDR3 spans 14 amino acids. Trimming removed 7 bases from V and 4 bases from J; junction bases left unmatched: 6. Written as DNA, the CDR3 is TGTGCCAGCAAGGCGGGAGGGTTTTCAGATACGCAGTATTTT. Protein: CASKAGGFSDTQYF.

This clone was picked up a small number of times. The CDR3 is CASSSDRFSGNTIYF. The CDR3 nucleotides are TGTGCCAGCAGTTCCGACAGGTTCTCTGGAAACACCATATATTTT. The J gene is TRBJ1-3, the V gene TRBV6-5, with D perhaps TRBD1 (6 bases). Germline-derived CDR1 and CDR2 are MNHEY and SVGAGI. Trimming removed 4 bases at V and 0 bases at J, with 10 bases between. The CDR3 contains 15 residues.

The J gene is TRBJ1-2, the V gene TRBV7-9, with D hard to call. The CDR3 has 15 residues. Between the trimmed V and J ends, which lost 4 bases and 4 bases, there was a span of 16 bases. Germline lookup yields CDR1 SEHNR and CDR2 FQNEAQ (reference sequence). The CDR3 DNA follows: TGTGCCAGCAGCTCCCCGGGGAGGCTCCGCTATGGCTACACCTTC. This gives the protein CASSSPGRLRYGYTF.

The V gene is TRBV30, the J gene TRBJ2-5; 8 bases are a match to TRBD2. The ends lost 4 bases at V and 4 bases at J; junction bases unmatched: 14. The CDR3 contains 16 residues. From germline, CDR1 is GTSNPN and CDR2 SVGIG (reference sequence). The CDR3 region has the DNA TGTGCCTGGACCCCAAGCCCCGGGGGGGCCTCAGAGACCCAGTACTTC. Protein sequence: CAWTPSPGGASETQYF.

This chain connects TRBV7-8 to TRBJ2-1; 9 bases match TRBD2. This CDR3 spans 16 amino acids. Germline V gene lookup returns CDR1 SGHVS and CDR2 FQNEAQ. The V gene end was trimmed by 1 base and the J gene end by 4 bases; junction bases not matched to a gene: 5. The CDR3 region has the DNA TGTGCCAGCAGCTTAGGCCTAGCGGGGCGTTACAATGAGCAGTTCTTC. As protein: CASSLGLAGRYNEQFF.

V usage is TRBV5-4 and J usage is TRBJ1-2; D possibly corresponds to TRBD1 (5 bases). Germline values: CDR1 SGHNT, CDR2 YYREEE (reference sequence). Deletions cut 1 base from V and 2 bases from J, with 12 bases between. This CDR3 comprises 15 residues. The CDR3 region is CASSLNGGRNYGYTF. CDR3 coding DNA: TGTGCCAGCAGCTTGAACGGGGGGAGGAACTATGGCTACACCTTC.

The V gene is TRBV6-5, the J gene TRBJ2-3, with no clear D. CDR3 length: 13 residues. Trimming pared 6 bases from V and 4 bases from J, leaving 11 bases between. CDR1 is MNHEY, CDR2 SVGAGI, per germline. CDR3 protein: CASSHGLPDTQYF. The CDR3 DNA is TGTGCCAGCAGCCACGGTCTCCCAGATACGCAGTATTTT.

DNA for the CDR3: TGTGCCAGTAGTACCTGGGGACAGAATGGGAGCTATGGCTACACCTTC. Its protein product is CASSTWGQNGSYGYTF. The chain uses TRBV19 and TRBJ1-2; 7 nucleotides match TRBD1. Trimming at V came to 4 bases and at J to 4 bases, leaving 12 bases not matched to a gene. This CDR3 contains 16 residues. Germline V gene lookup returns CDR1 LNHDA and CDR2 SQIVND (reference sequence).

V usage is TRBV3-1 (or the pseudogene TRBV3-2) and J usage is TRBJ2-1, with D possibly being TRBD1 (6 bases). CDR3 length: 14 residues. From germline, CDR1 is LGHDT and CDR2 YNNKEL (reference sequence). V lost 0 bases, J lost 15 bases, and 18 bases lay in between. CDR3 DNA: TGTGCCAGCAGCCAAGACGGAGACAGGCCCTCCTTGTTCTTC. Translated, it gives CASSQDGDRPSLFF.

This chain connects TRBV12-3 or TRBV12-4 to TRBJ1-1; D unresolved. The CDR3 totals 12 residues. Trimming removed 6 bases from V and 1 base from J, with 6 bases in between. CDR3 in DNA: TGTGCCAGCAGAACATGGAACACTGAAGCTTTCTTT. Translated: CASRTWNTEAFF.

This sequence joins TRBV6-1 and TRBJ1-2; 7 bases fit TRBD1. This CDR3 comprises 18 residues. Germline CDR1 reads MNHNS; CDR2 reads SASEGT. V lost 2 bases to trimming and J lost 4 bases; unmatched junction nucleotides: 16. The CDR3 sequence: CASSENLGGQGDGYGYTF. CDR3 nucleotide sequence: TGTGCCAGCAGTGAAAATCTAGGAGGGCAGGGGGACGGCTATGGCTACACCTTC.

The J gene is TRBJ1-2, the V gene TRBV7-9, with 7 bases matching TRBD1. Germline CDR1 SEHNR, CDR2 FQNEAQ (reference sequence). The CDR3 is 12 residues long. The J segment lost 7 bases and the V segment lost 6 bases, leaving 5 bases of the junction unmatched. The CDR3 here is CASSRQGGGYTF. CDR3 coding DNA: TGTGCCAGCAGTCGACAGGGTGGTGGCTACACCTTC.

This clone came up a few times. The chain couples TRBV9 to TRBJ1-6, with D maybe TRBD1 (6 bases). V was trimmed by 6 bases and J by 7 bases, leaving 14 bases between them. This CDR3 is 14 amino acids long. CDR1 and CDR2 from the germline V gene are SGDLS and YYNGEE. In nucleotides, the CDR3 is TGTGCCAGCAACCTGGGACAAACGAATTCACCCCTCCACTTT. It yields the protein CASNLGQTNSPLHF.

Comments on this clone: Compared with germline, one end of the junction differs, possibly owing to a read error. The CDR3 DNA reads TGTGCTAGCAGCAAAGGCGGGGGGACAGGGGAGACCCAGTACTTC. Its translation is CASSKGGGTGETQYF. This rearrangement joins TRBV7-7 to TRBJ2-5; perhaps TRBD1 as D (9 bases). The CDR3 totals 15 residues. Germline values: CDR1 SSHAT, CDR2 FNYEAQ (reference sequence).

The chain carries TRBV5-1 and TRBJ2-3; 11 nucleotides line up with TRBD2. V was clipped by 4 bases and J by 9 bases; unmatched bases: 7. Germline assignment: CDR1 SGHRS and CDR2 YFSETQ. This CDR3 has 14 residues. The CDR3 sequence is CASSPGTSGGTQYF. In DNA form, the CDR3 reads TGCGCCAGCAGCCCTGGGACTAGCGGTGGGACGCAGTATTTT.

The V call is TRBV12-5, the J call TRBJ1-1; no clear D gene. Germline loops: CDR1 LGHNT, CDR2 FRNRAP. This CDR3 is built from 12 residues. V was clipped by 3 bases and J by 3 bases, with 5 bases between them. Written as DNA, the CDR3 is TGTGCTAGTGGTTTCGAGTACACTGAAGCTTTCTTT. Translated: CASGFEYTEAFF.

The rearrangement joins TRBV28 to TRBJ2-7; TRBD2 might be the D (6 bases). The germline V gene has CDR1 MDHEN and CDR2 SYDVKM. CDR3 length equals 15 residues. The ends were cut back, 5 bases at V and 5 bases at J, with 19 bases in the middle. CDR3 region: CASSTGTLAGNEQYV. As DNA, the CDR3 is TGTGCCAGCAGTACCGGAACCCTCGCGGGAAACGAGCAGTACGTC.

This clone was counted a few times. The V call is TRBV24-1, the J call TRBJ2-7; no definite D call. With 5 bases removed from V and 6 bases from J, the gap between germline ends came to 22 bases. The CDR3 runs to 16 residues. CDR1 is KGHDR and CDR2 is SFDVKD in the germline V gene. The CDR3: CATSGLKPETLREQYV. CDR3 sequence (DNA): TGTGCCACCAGTGGTTTAAAGCCTGAGACTCTGCGCGAGCAGTACGTC.

This rearrangement joins TRBV5-6 to TRBJ2-7, with 9 nucleotides matching TRBD1. The CDR3 has 16 residues. The V segment lost 0 bases and the J segment 6 bases; nucleotides outside the gene matches: 10. Germline V gene data show CDR1 as SGHDT and CDR2 as YYEEEE. This CDR3 reads CASSLEGTGIEGEQYF. CDR3 nucleotides: TGTGCCAGCAGCTTGGAGGGGACAGGGATTGAGGGCGAGCAGTACTTC.

The chain couples TRBV18 to TRBJ2-1; 7 bases line up with TRBD1. The CDR3 contains 15 residues. CDR1 and CDR2 from the germline V gene are KGHSH and LQKENI. Trimming at V came to 3 bases and at J to 4 bases, leaving 6 bases not matched to a gene. The CDR3 here is CASSPTRDRYNEQFF. In DNA form, the CDR3 reads TGTGCCAGCTCACCTACCCGGGACAGATACAATGAGCAGTTCTTC.

V is TRBV7-3 and J is TRBJ2-5, with 7 bases identical to TRBD1. The CDR3 loop spans 13 amino acids. Germline loops: CDR1 SGHTA, CDR2 FQGTGA. V shed 1 base and J 4 bases; nucleotides not matched to a gene: 0. CDR3 nucleotide sequence: TGTGCCAGCAGCTTAAACAGGGGAGAGACCCAGTACTTC. This gives the protein CASSLNRGETQYF.

This sequence joins TRBV21-1 and TRBJ2-7; TRBD2 was called by the table and not checked on the DNA. TRBV21-1 represents a pseudogene. CDR3 size: 17 residues. Here the CDR3 DNA reads TGTGCCAGCAGCAAAGCAACAGGGCTAGCGGGCTCCTACGAGCAGTACGTC. The encoded protein is CASSKATGLAGSYEQYV.

The chain links TRBV18 to TRBJ2-2; a possible D gene is TRBD1 (6 bases). The CDR3 spans 15 residues. Germline CDR1 reads KGHSH; CDR2 reads LQKENI. Trimming stripped 0 bases from V and 4 bases from J, with 9 bases between. The CDR3 spells CASSPPSRGTGELFF. CDR3 bases: TGTGCCAGCTCACCACCGAGCAGGGGCACCGGGGAGCTGTTTTTT.

The gene calls are TRBV19 and TRBJ1-2, with D tentatively TRBD1 (5 bases). Germline V lookup: CDR1 LNHDA, CDR2 SQIVND (reference sequence). CDR3 length: 14 amino acids. Trimming removed 3 bases at V and 8 bases at J, with 16 bases between. The CDR3 protein is CASSIVGGAKGYTF. The CDR3 DNA reads TGTGCCAGTAGTATCGTAGGAGGGGCGAAAGGCTACACCTTC.

The V gene is TRBV19, the J gene TRBJ2-1; 12 bases fit TRBD2. The CDR3 consists of 14 residues. V dropped 6 bases and J dropped 8; count of bases not matched to a gene: 5. Per germline, CDR1 LNHDA and CDR2 SQIVND (reference sequence). CDR3 coding DNA: TGTGCCAGTAGCTCTAGCGGGGGGGCCCATGAGCAGTTCTTC. Translating it yields CASSSSGGAHEQFF. Full variable domain (remainder filled in from reference TRBV19 and TRBJ2-1): DGGITQSPKYLFRKEGQNVTLSCEQNLNHDAMYWYRQDPGQGLRLIYYSQIVNDFQKGDIAEGYSVSREKKESFPLTVTSAQKNPTAFYLCASSSSGGAHEQFFGPGTRLTVL.

The chain is built from TRBV5-1 and TRBJ2-6; D unclear. Germline CDR1 and CDR2: SGHRS and YFSETQ. This CDR3 comprises 14 residues. V lost 4 bases to trimming and J lost 2 bases, with 7 bases between them. For the CDR3, the DNA is TGCGCCAGCAGCACCCAGGCTGGGGCCAACGTCCTGACTTTC. The encoded protein is CASSTQAGANVLTF.

The V gene is TRBV3-1 (or the pseudogene TRBV3-2), the J gene TRBJ1-1; TRBD1 is a possible D gene (5 bases). The CDR3 is 13 residues long. Germline V gives CDR1 LGHDT, CDR2 YNNKEL (reference sequence). The V gene lost 1 base and the J gene lost 5 bases, with 8 bases spanning the gap. CDR3 DNA: TGTGCCAGCAGCCAAGTGGGGGGGACTGAAGCTTTCTTT. Translated: CASSQVGGTEAFF.

The chain carries TRBV15 and TRBJ2-2, with 9 bases lining up with TRBD2. Germline V gene data show CDR1 as LNHNV and CDR2 as YYDKDF (reference sequence). The CDR3 has 15 amino acids. V lost 4 bases, J lost 6 bases, and 6 bases stayed unmatched. CDR3 loop: CATSMLAGASGELFF. CDR3 bases: TGTGCCACCAGCATGTTAGCGGGAGCTTCCGGGGAGCTGTTTTTT.